A selection of T cell receptor beta chains follows, all from one sample in a study of T-cell memory formation after mild COVID-19. MiXCR was run by TCRdb on the 5' RACE reads, yielding one entry per CDR3 protein. The sample shows about 540,000 distinct CDR3 sequences, roughly 22% of them seen only once. The sample taken for sequencing was PBMCs or a T cell subset sorted from them (not recorded which). These receptors were obtained from an adult woman who had mild COVID-19 (a few samples of this study predate the infection). Cell type and time point are not known. Both conserved end residues are part of each CDR3. A D gene is named only where the DNA matches it firmly. Expanded clones get a size class; other rows say once, few or many, or leave the size out.

clone_size	v_call	j_call	d_call	cdr3_nt	cdr3_aa
few	TRBV24-1	TRBJ2-1	-	TGTGCCACCGGGGCGGGGAATGAGCAGTTCTTC	CATGAGNEQFF
few	TRBV19	TRBJ1-5	-	TGTGCCAGTAGTATAGGAGGCTTTAATCAGCCCCAGCATTTT	CASSIGGFNQPQHF
-	TRBV7-8	TRBJ1-5	-	TGTGCCAGCAGCTTTGTGGGTTTCAATCAGCCCCAGCATTTT	CASSFVGFNQPQHF
few	TRBV7-9	TRBJ2-3	TRBD2	TGTGCCAGCAGCTTAGGAGGGACTAGCGGTAGCACAGATACGCAGTATTTT	CASSLGGTSGSTDTQYF
-	TRBV19	TRBJ2-7	-	TGTGCCAGTAGTGTAGCTAGTGCCTACGAGCAGTACTTC	CASSVASAYEQYF
few	TRBV7-9	TRBJ2-3	-	TGTGCCAGCAGCTTGGTTGGAACACGGGCAGATACGCAGTATTTT	CASSLVGTRADTQYF
-	TRBV7-2	TRBJ2-3	TRBD2	TGTGCCAGCAGCCTCCGGACTAGCGGGGCTGTCGCAGATACGCAGTATTTT	CASSLRTSGAVADTQYF
few	TRBV12-3/TRBV12-4	TRBJ2-7	-	TGTGCCAGCAGCCGAAACCACGAGCAGTACTTC	CASSRNHEQYF
few	TRBV20-1	TRBJ2-7	TRBD2	TGCAGTGCTAGAGAGAGCCCGGGACTAGCGGGGTTTGAGCAGTACTTC	CSARESPGLAGFEQYF
-	TRBV3-1	TRBJ2-5	-	TGTGCCAGCAGCCAAAGGGACCTAGTTAAAGAGACCCAGTACTTC	CASSQRDLVKETQYF
-	TRBV6-5	TRBJ2-3	-	TGTGCCAGCGGTAGCCTCAGCCCAGATACGCAGTATTTT	CASGSLSPDTQYF
few	TRBV28	TRBJ2-7	-	TGTGCCACTCGGACTGACGTCCGCGAGCAGTACTTC	CATRTDVREQYF
-	TRBV13	TRBJ1-2	-	TGTGCCAGCAGCTTAGGCGTATACCGGGACTGGAGGGTATATGGAGTTGGCTACACCTTC	CASSLGVYRDWRVYGVGYTF
-	TRBV5-4	TRBJ2-5	-	TGTGCCAGCAGCTTTGGGGGGGCGCTTCAGTACTTC	CASSFGGALQYF
-	TRBV3-1	TRBJ2-7	TRBD2	TGTGCCAGCAGCCAAAGTAGGCTAGCGGGAGTCTCCTACGAGCAGTACTTC	CASSQSRLAGVSYEQYF
-	TRBV9	TRBJ2-1	-	TGTGCCAGCAGCGTAGGGCTAGGGGGGCCAACCTACAATGAGCAGTTCTTC	CASSVGLGGPTYNEQFF
few	TRBV6-2/TRBV6-3	TRBJ2-7	TRBD2	TGTGCCAGCAGATCCGCGGGGGTCCACTACGAGCAGTACTTC	CASRSAGVHYEQYF
few	TRBV4-1	TRBJ2-7	-	TGCGCCAGCAGCCAAGATAATCTCTACGAGCAGTACTTC	CASSQDNLYEQYF
few	TRBV18	TRBJ1-4	-	TGTGCCAGCTCAGCCGGACAGCCCCCGGGTGAAAAACTGTTTTTT	CASSAGQPPGEKLFF
-	TRBV25-1	TRBJ2-2	TRBD2	TGTGCCAGCAGCACCCCCACTAGCGGGAGGAGGGCCGGGGAGCTGTTTTTT	CASSTPTSGRRAGELFF
-	TRBV2	TRBJ2-7	-	TGTGCCAGCATACGGGATAACGAGCAGTACTTC	CASIRDNEQYF
few	TRBV20-1	TRBJ2-3	-	TGCAGTGCTAGAGACCCAGGGACACATAGCACAGATACGCAGTATTTT	CSARDPGTHSTDTQYF
few	TRBV5-1	TRBJ1-1	-	TGCGCCAGCAGCCGGGGCGGGACAATGAGCCTGGGTATGAACACTGAAGCTTTCTTT	CASSRGGTMSLGMNTEAFF
-	TRBV5-1	TRBJ2-2	-	TGCGCCAGCAGCTTAATCGGGGGAACGAACACCGGGGAGCTGTTTTTT	CASSLIGGTNTGELFF
few	TRBV9	TRBJ2-5	-	TGTGCCAGCAGCGTAGGGAATGGGTACAACGGCCAAGAGACCCAGTACTTC	CASSVGNGYNGQETQYF
-	TRBV7-9	TRBJ1-1	-	TGTGCCAGCAACTCCGGACCACTCACTGAAGCTTTCTTT	CASNSGPLTEAFF
-	TRBV7-2	TRBJ2-3	TRBD1	TGTGCCAGCAGTCACACCGGGACAGGGTTGAATACGCAGTATTTT	CASSHTGTGLNTQYF
-	TRBV6-5	TRBJ1-6	-	TGTGCCAGCAGTTACACGGGGTATAATTCACCCCTCCACTTT	CASSYTGYNSPLHF
-	TRBV7-9	TRBJ1-2	-	TGTGCCAGCAGGTCGGGCGTGGGGTTAGAGTATGGCTACACCTTC	CASRSGVGLEYGYTF
-	TRBV20-1	TRBJ2-7	TRBD2	TGCAGTGCTAGAGAAATTAGCGGGGGCCACGAGCAGTACTTC	CSAREISGGHEQYF
few	TRBV18	TRBJ2-7	-	TGTGCCAGCTCAGGGGCGGGGGCCCATAACCTTTACGAGCAGTACTTC	CASSGAGAHNLYEQYF
-	TRBV18	TRBJ2-1	-	TGTGCCAGCTCACCCGACACCTACAATGAGCAGTTCTTC	CASSPDTYNEQFF